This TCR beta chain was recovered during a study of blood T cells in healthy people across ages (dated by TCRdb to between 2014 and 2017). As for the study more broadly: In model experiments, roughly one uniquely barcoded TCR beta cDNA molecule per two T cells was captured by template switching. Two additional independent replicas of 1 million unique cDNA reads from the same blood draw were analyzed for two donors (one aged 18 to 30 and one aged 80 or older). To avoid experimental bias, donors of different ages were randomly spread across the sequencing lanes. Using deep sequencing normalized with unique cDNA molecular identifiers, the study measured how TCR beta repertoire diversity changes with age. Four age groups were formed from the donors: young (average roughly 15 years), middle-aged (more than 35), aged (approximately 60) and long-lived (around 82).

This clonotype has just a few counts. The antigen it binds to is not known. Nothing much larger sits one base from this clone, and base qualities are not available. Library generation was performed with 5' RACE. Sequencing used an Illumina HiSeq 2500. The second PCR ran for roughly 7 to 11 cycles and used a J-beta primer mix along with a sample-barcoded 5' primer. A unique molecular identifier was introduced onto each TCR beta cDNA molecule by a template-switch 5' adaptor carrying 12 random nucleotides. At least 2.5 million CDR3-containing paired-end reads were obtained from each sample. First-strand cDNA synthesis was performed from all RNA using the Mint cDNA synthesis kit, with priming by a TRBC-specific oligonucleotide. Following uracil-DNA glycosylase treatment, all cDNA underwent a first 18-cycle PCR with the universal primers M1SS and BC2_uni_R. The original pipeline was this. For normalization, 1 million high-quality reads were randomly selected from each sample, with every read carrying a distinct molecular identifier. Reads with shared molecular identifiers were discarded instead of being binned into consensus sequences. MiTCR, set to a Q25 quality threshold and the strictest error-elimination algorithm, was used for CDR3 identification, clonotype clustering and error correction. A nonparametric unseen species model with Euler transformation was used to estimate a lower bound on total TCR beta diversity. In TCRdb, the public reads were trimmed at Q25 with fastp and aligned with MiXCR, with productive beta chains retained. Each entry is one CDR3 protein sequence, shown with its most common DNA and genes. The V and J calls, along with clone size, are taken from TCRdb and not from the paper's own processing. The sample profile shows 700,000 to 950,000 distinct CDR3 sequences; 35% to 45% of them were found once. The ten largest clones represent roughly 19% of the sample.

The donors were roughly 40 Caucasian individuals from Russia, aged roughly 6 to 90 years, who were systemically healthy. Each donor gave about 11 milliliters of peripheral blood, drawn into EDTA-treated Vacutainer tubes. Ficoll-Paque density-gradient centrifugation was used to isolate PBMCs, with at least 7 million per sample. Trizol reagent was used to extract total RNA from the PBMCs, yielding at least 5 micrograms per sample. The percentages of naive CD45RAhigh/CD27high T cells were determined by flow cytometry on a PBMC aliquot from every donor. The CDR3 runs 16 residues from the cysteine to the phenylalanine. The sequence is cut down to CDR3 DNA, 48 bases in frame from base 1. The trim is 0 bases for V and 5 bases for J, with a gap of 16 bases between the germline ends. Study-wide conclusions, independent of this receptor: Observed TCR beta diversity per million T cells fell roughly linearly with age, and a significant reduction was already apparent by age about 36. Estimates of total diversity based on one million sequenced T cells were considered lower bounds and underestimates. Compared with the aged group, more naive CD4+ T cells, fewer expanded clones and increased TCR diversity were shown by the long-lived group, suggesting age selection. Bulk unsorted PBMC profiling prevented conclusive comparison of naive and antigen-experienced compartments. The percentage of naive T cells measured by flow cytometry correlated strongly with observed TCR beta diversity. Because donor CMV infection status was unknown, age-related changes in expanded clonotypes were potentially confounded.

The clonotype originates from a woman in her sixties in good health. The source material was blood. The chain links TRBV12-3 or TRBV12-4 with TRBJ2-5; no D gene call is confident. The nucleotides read TGTGCCAGCAGTTTAGCCGTTGGTCTAGATCTGGAGACCCAGTACTTC. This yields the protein CASSLAVGLDLETQYF.